This paragraph reports one T cell receptor (beta chain). Its cognate antigen is unknown. The sample belongs to a study of T cell clonotyping in hematopoietic cell transplantation. General study results and limits: After transplant, recipient diversity fell while pathologically expanded clonotypes grew through day 180. At the given depth, recipient repertoires were over 97% de novo clonotypes.

Sequencing was performed with immunoSEQ multiplex PCR; in TCRdb, only in-frame clones are kept and a portion is missing. The table records 60,000 to 75,000 clones, just under 95% of them present only once. The CDR3 spans 12 residues. V was clipped by 3 bases and J by 6 bases, with 10 bases between them. The V gene's germline CDR1 is SGDLS and CDR2 YYNGEE. This rearrangement joins TRBV9 to TRBJ2-7; D is perhaps TRBD1 (5 bases). Sequenced: peripheral blood mononuclear cells. This receptor was obtained from a man aged 45 to 65 in good health. Some clones in this sample may be carry-over from other donors' samples. CDR3 bases: TGTGCCAGCAGCGCCTCAGGGTTCGAGCAGTACTTC. This encodes CASSASGFEQYF.